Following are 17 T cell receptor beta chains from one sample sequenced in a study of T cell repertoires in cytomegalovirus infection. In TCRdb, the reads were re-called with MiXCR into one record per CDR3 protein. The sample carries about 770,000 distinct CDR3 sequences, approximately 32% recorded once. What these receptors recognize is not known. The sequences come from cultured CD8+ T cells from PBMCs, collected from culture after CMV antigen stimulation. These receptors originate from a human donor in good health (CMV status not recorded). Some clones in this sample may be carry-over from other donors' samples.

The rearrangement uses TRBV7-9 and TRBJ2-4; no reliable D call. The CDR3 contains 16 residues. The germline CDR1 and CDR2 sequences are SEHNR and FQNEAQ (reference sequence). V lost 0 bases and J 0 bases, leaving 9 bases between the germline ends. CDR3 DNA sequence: TGTGCCAGCAGCTTAGCAACAGCTCTAGCCAAAAACATTCAGTACTTC. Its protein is CASSLATALAKNIQYF.

CDR3 bases: TGTGCCAGCAGCCTAGCGCTGGGGGGCTGGGACACTGAAGCTTTCTTT. Translating it yields CASSLALGGWDTEAFF. This rearrangement joins TRBV12-3 or TRBV12-4 to TRBJ1-1; tentatively, D is TRBD1 (6 bases). The CDR3 length is 16 residues. Trimming removed 6 bases from V and 3 bases from J, with 20 bases in between.

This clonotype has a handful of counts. The CDR3 nucleotides read TGTGCCAGCAGCTTGGGGGACCTCTACGAGCAGTACGTC. Residues: CASSLGDLYEQYV. V and J are TRBV7-6 and TRBJ2-7, with D perhaps being TRBD1 or TRBD2 (5 bases each). Trimming left V 3 bases short and J 3 bases short, with 9 bases between. Germline V lookup: CDR1 SGHVS, CDR2 FNYEAQ. This CDR3 comprises 13 residues.

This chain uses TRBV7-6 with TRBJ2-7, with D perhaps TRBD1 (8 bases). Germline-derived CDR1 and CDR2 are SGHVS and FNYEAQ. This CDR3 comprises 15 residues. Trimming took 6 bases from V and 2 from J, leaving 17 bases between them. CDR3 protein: CASRQQGEGPYEQYF. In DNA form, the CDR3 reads TGTGCCAGCAGACAACAGGGGGAGGGTCCCTACGAGCAGTACTTC.

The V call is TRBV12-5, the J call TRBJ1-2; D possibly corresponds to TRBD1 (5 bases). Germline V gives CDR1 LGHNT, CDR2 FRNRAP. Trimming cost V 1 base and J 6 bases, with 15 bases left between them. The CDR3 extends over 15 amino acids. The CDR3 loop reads CASGLGAGGIDGYTF. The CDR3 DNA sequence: TGTGCTAGTGGTTTGGGAGCCGGGGGAATTGATGGCTACACCTTC.

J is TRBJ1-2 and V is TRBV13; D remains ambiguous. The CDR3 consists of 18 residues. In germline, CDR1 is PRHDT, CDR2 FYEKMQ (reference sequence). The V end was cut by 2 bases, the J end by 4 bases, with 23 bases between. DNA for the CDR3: TGTGCCAGCAGCTTACTCGGTCCCATTGCGGGTGTGGGCTATGGCTACACCTTC. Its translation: CASSLLGPIAGVGYGYTF.

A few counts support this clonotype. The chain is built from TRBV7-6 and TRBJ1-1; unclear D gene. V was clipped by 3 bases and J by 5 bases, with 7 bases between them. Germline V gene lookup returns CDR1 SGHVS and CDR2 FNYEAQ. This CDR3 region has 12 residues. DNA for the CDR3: TGTGCCAGCAGCTTCCGGTTAACTGAAGCTTTCTTT. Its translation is CASSFRLTEAFF.

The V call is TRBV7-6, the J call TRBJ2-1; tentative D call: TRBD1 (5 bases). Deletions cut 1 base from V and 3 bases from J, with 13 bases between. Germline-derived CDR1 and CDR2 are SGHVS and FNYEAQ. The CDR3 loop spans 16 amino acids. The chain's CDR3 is CASSLEQGGFYNEQFF. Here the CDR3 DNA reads TGTGCCAGCAGCTTAGAGCAGGGTGGGTTCTACAATGAGCAGTTCTTC.

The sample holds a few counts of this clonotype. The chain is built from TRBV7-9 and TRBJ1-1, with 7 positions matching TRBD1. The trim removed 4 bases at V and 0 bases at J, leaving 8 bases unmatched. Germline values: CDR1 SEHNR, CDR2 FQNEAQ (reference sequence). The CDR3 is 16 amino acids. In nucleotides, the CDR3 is TGTGCCAGCAGCTCACCACGGACAGGCATGAACACTGAAGCTTTCTTT. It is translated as CASSSPRTGMNTEAFF. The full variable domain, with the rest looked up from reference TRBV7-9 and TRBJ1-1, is DTGVSQNPRHKITKRGQNVTFRCDPISEHNRLYWYRQTLGQGPEFLTYFQNEAQLEKSRLLSDRFSAERPKGSFSTLEIQRTEQGDSAMYLCASSSPRTGMNTEAFFGQGTRLTVV.

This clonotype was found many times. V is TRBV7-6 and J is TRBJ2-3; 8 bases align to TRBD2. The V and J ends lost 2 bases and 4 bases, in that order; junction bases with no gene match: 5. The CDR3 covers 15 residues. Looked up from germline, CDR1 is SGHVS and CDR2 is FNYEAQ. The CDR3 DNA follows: TGTGCCAGCAGCTTACAACCCGGGGGGGCAGATACGCAGTATTTT. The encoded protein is CASSLQPGGADTQYF.

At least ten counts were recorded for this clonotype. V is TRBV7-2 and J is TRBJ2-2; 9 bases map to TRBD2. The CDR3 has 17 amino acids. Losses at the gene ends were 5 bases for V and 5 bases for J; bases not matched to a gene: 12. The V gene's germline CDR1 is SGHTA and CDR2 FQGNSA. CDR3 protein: CASSPSERGASTGELFF. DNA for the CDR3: TGTGCCAGCAGCCCATCCGAGCGGGGGGCCAGTACCGGGGAGCTGTTTTTT. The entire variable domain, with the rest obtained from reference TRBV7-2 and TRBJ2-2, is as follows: GAGVSQSPSNKVTEKGKDVELRCDPISGHTALYWYRQSLGQGLEFLIYFQGNSAPDKSGLPSDRFSAERTGGSVSTLTIQRTQQEDSAVYLCASSPSERGASTGELFFGEGSRLTVL.

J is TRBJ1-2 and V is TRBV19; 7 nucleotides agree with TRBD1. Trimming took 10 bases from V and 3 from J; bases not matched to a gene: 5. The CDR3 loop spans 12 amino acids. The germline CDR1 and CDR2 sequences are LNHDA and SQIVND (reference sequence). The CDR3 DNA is TGTGCCACCCGCGGACAGGACTATGGCTACACCTTC. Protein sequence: CATRGQDYGYTF.

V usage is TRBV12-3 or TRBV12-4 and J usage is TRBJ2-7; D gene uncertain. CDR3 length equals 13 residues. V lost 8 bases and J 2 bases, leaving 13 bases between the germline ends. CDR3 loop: CASGAHETYEQYF. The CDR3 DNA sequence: TGTGCCAGCGGAGCCCACGAAACCTACGAGCAGTACTTC.

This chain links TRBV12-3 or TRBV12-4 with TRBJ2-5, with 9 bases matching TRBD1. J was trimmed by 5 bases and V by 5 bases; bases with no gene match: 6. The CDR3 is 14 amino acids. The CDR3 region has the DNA TGTGCCAGCAGTAGGGACAGGGAGGAGGAGACCCAGTACTTC. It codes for CASSRDREEETQYF.

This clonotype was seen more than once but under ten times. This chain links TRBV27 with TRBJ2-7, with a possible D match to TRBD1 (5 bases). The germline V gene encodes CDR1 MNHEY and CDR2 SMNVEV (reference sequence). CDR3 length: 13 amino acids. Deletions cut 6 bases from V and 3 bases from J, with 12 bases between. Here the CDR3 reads CASSWGVLYEQYF. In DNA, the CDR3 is TGTGCCAGCAGCTGGGGCGTCCTCTACGAGCAGTACTTC.

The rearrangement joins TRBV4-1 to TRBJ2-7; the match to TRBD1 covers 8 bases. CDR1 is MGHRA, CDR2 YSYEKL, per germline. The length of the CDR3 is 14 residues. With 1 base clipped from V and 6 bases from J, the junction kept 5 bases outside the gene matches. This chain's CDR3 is CASSQGTGKREQYF. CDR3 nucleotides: TGCGCCAGCAGCCAAGGGACAGGGAAACGCGAGCAGTACTTC.

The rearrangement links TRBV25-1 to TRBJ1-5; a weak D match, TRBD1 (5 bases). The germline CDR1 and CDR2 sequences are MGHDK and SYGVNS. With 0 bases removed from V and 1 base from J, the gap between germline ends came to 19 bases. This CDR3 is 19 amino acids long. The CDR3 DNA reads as TGTGCCAGCAGTGAATATTCAGGGAGGGCGCGGAAGAGCAATCAGCCCCAGCATTTT. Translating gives CASSEYSGRARKSNQPQHF.